The sequence of this T cell receptor beta chain was determined in a study of shared clonotypes between healthy human individuals. TCRdb's copy holds only in-frame clones and misses some; the assay was immunoSEQ multiplex PCR. This table holds 950,000 to 1,100,000 clones, around three quarters found once. A remark on this clone: Other DNA sequences within the sample encode an identical CDR3.

Specimen: memory CD4+ T cells from PBMCs. Subset denoted: CD45RA-negative fraction. The sequence was collected from a man aged 18 to 29 in good health. Some clones in this sample may be carry-over from other donors' samples.

The chain's CDR3 is CASSLSTSGQETQYF. The DNA of the CDR3 is TGTGCCAGCAGCTTGTCGACTAGCGGGCAAGAGACCCAGTACTTC. The chain is built from TRBV5-4 and TRBJ2-5, with 10 bases matching TRBD2. Germline CDR1 and CDR2: SGHNT and YYREEE (reference sequence). The trim removed 1 base at V and 2 bases at J, leaving 2 bases unmatched. The CDR3 covers 15 residues.